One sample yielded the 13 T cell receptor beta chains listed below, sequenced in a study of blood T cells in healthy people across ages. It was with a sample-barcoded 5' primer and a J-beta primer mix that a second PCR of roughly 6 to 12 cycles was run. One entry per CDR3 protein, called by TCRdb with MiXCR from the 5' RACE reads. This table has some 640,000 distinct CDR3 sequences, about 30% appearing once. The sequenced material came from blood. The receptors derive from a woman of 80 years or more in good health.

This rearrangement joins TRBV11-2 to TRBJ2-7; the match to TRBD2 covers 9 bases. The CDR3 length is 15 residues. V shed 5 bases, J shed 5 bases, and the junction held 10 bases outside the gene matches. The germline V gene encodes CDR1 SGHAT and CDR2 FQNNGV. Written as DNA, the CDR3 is TGTGCCAGCAGCAGCGATGGCGGGGGGGCTGACGAGCAGTACTTC. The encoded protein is CASSSDGGGADEQYF.

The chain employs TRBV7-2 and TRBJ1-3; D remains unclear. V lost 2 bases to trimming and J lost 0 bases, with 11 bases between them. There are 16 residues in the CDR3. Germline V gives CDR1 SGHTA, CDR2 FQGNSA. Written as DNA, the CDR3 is TGTGCCAGCAGCTTACAAGGGCCGCGCTCTGGAAACACCATATATTTT. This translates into CASSLQGPRSGNTIYF.

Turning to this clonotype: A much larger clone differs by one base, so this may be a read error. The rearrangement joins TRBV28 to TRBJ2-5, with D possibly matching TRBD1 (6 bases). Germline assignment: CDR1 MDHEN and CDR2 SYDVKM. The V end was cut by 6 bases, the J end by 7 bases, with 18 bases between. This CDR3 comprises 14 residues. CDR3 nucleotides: TGTGCCAGCAGACCCCAGGCAGGGGTTGGGACCCAGTACTTC. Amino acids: CASRPQAGVGTQYF.

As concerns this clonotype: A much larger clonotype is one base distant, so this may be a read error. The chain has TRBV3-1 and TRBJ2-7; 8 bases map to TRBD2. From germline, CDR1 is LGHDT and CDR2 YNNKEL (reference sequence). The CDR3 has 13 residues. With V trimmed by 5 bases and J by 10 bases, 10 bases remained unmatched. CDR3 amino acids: CASSTSGGDTQYF. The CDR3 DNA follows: TGTGCCAGCAGCACTAGCGGTGGGGATACCCAGTACTTC.

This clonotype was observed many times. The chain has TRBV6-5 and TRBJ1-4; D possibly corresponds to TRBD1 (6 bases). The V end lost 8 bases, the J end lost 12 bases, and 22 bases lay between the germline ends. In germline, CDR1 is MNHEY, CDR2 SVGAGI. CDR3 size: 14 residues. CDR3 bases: TGTGCCAGCTCGACTCTTCATAGTAGGGGGGAACTGTTTTTT. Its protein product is CASSTLHSRGELFF.

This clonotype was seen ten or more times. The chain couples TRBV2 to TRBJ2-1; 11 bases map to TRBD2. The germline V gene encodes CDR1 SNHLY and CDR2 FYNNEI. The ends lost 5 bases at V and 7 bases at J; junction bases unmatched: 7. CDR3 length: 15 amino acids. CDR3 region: CASSPTSGGSNEQFF. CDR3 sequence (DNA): TGTGCCAGCAGTCCCACTAGCGGGGGCTCTAATGAGCAGTTCTTC. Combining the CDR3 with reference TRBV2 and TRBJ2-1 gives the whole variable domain EPEVTQTPSHQVTQMGQEVILRCVPISNHLYFYWYRQILGQKVEFLVSFYNNEISEKSEIFDDQFSVERPDGSNFTLKIRSTKLEDSAMYFCASSPTSGGSNEQFFGPGTRLTVL.

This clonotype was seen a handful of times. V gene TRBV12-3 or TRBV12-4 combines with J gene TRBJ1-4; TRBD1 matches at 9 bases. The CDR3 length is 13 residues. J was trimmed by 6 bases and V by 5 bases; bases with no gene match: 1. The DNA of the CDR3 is TGTGCCAGCAGTCGGACAGGGGATGAAAAACTGTTTTTT. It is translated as CASSRTGDEKLFF.

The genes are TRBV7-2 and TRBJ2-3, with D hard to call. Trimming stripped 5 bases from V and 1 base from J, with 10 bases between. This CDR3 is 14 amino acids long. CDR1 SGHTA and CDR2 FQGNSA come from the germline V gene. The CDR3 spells CASSRWQGTDTQYF. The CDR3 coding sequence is TGTGCCAGCAGCAGGTGGCAAGGCACAGATACGCAGTATTTT.

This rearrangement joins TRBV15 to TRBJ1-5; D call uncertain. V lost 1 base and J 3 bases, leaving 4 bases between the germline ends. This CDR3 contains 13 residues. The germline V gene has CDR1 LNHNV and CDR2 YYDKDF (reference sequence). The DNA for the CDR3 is TGTGCCACCAGCAGAGGGGACAATCAGCCCCAGCATTTT. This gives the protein CATSRGDNQPQHF.

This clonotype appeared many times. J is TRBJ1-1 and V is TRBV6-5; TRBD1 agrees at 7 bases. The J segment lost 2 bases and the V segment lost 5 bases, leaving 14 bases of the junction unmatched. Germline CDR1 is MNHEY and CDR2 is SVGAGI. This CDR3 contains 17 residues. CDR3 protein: CASSLRTGRGGNTEAFF. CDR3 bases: TGTGCCAGCAGTCTACGGACAGGCAGAGGGGGAAACACTGAAGCTTTCTTT.

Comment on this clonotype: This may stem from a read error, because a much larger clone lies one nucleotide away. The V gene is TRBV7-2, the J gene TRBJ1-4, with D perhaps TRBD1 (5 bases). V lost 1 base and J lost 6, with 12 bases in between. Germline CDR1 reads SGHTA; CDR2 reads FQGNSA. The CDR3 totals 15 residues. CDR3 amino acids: CASSLGGGSDEKLFF. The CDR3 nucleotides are TGTGCCAGCAGCTTAGGCGGGGGTTCTGATGAAAAACTGTTTTTT.

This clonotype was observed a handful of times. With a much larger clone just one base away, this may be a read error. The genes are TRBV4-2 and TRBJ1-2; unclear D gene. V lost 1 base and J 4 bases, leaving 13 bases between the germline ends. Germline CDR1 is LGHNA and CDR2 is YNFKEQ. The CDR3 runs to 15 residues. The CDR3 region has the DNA TGTGCCAGCAGCCAAGGCGTCCAGACCAGCTATGGCTACACCTTC. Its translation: CASSQGVQTSYGYTF.

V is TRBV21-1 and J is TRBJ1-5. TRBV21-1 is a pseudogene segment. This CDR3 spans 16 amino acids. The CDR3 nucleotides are TGTGCCAGCAGCAATCTTTATTGTATCCTTCAACGGCCCCAGCATTTT. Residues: CASSNLYCILQRPQHF.